This T cell receptor beta chain was recovered during a study of blood T cell repertoires in COVID-19. In the study overall: The analysed material was cDNA or gDNA that came from T cells, B-cell-depleted T cells, or PBMCs.

The germline V gene has CDR1 MNHNS and CDR2 SASEGT. V lost 2 bases to trimming and J lost 5 bases; unmatched junction nucleotides: 7. The CDR3 runs to 15 residues. Sequenced by immunoSEQ multiplex PCR; TCRdb stores in-frame clones only, minus some. The table records about 220,000 clones, approximately 83% of them present only once. Participants had their cohort set by participant-reported clinical history. The sequenced material came from PBMCs or T cells enriched from blood (not recorded which). The receptor's source is a woman aged 55-70 years who had recovered from COVID-19. This chain joins TRBV6-1 and TRBJ2-5; 8 nucleotides align to TRBD2. The CDR3 loop reads CASSERGTRGETQYF. CDR3 DNA: TGTGCCAGCAGTGAAAGGGGGACTAGAGGTGAGACCCAGTACTTC.